The 26 T cell receptor beta chains reported below all come from one sample, sequenced in a study of blood T cell repertoires in COVID-19. Measured with immunoSEQ multiplex PCR; TCRdb has only the in-frame clones, and not every one. The sample contains approximately 44,000 clones, 85% to 95% of which appear only once. Specimen: peripheral blood. The origin of the receptors is a man aged 50 to 59 with COVID-19, enrolled during active disease.

V usage is TRBV9 and J usage is TRBJ2-7; the match to TRBD2 covers 7 bases. CDR1 is SGDLS, CDR2 YYNGEE, per germline. The CDR3 is made up of 15 amino acids. The junction had 8 bases not matched to a gene; V was cut back by 3 bases and J by 2 bases. The CDR3 loop is CASSGGTKGPYEQYF. The CDR3 DNA sequence: TGTGCCAGCAGCGGCGGGACTAAGGGGCCCTACGAGCAGTACTTC.

This chain uses TRBV27 with TRBJ1-5; 7 bases map to TRBD1. Per the germline V gene, CDR1 is MNHEY and CDR2 is SMNVEV (reference sequence). This CDR3 contains 13 residues. The junction had 3 bases not matched to a gene; V was cut back by 5 bases and J by 5 bases. The CDR3 coding sequence is TGTGCCAGCAGTCACAGGGGAGATCAGCCCCAGCATTTT. It encodes CASSHRGDQPQHF.

J is TRBJ2-3 and V is TRBV7-8; a weak D match, TRBD2 (5 bases). V was pared by 5 bases and J by 1 base, with 16 bases between. CDR1 and CDR2 (germline): SGHVS, FQNEAQ. This CDR3 contains 16 residues. CDR3 DNA: TGTGCCAGCAGCCATATGAGCGGTTGGGGCACAGATACGCAGTATTTT. This codes for CASSHMSGWGTDTQYF.

The rearrangement links TRBV29-1 to TRBJ2-1, with 8 bases aligning to TRBD2. Germline-derived CDR1 and CDR2 are SQVTM and ANQGSEA. V lost 5 bases and J lost 9; bases outside the gene matches: 12. CDR3 size: 14 residues. CDR3 nucleotide sequence: TGCAGCGTTAACGGCGGGGGGCGCTCGGGTGAGCAGTTCTTC. This gives the protein CSVNGGGRSGEQFF.

The rearrangement uses TRBV3-1 (or the pseudogene TRBV3-2) and TRBJ2-1; 11 nucleotides line up with TRBD2. Germline loops: CDR1 LGHDT, CDR2 YNNKEL (reference sequence). The CDR3 loop spans 18 amino acids. V lost 1 base to trimming and J lost 9 bases; unmatched junction nucleotides: 14. The CDR3 is CASSQGGASGRRGGEQFF. The DNA of the CDR3 is TGTGCCAGCAGCCAAGGAGGGGCTAGCGGGAGGCGAGGGGGTGAGCAGTTCTTC.

The chain has TRBV21-1 and TRBJ1-1. TRBV21-1 is a pseudogene locus. This CDR3 is 14 amino acids long. This chain's CDR3 is CASSKSGMNTEAFF. The CDR3 coding sequence is TGTGCCAGCAGCAAAAGCGGGATGAACACTGAAGCTTTCTTT.

The chain carries TRBV29-1 and TRBJ2-1, with TRBD1 identical over 7 bases. The CDR3 loop spans 14 amino acids. Germline lookup yields CDR1 SQVTM and CDR2 ANQGSEA. V shed 4 bases and J 4 bases; nucleotides not matched to a gene: 7. CDR3 sequence: CSVGLGTAYNEQFF. CDR3 nucleotides: TGCAGCGTTGGGCTCGGGACAGCTTACAATGAGCAGTTCTTC.

The chain has TRBV13 and TRBJ2-5; a weak D match, TRBD1 (7 bases). The germline CDR1 and CDR2 sequences are PRHDT and FYEKMQ (reference sequence). Trimming removed 10 bases from V and 5 bases from J, with 17 bases in between. This CDR3 has 13 residues. CDR3 loop: CATRGAPRETQYF. The DNA of the CDR3 is TGTGCCACCAGGGGGGCGCCACGGGAGACCCAGTACTTC. Variable domain in full (rest from reference TRBV13 and TRBJ2-5): AAGVIQSPRHLIKEKRETATLKCYPIPRHDTVYWYQQGPGQDPQFLISFYEKMQSDKGSIPDRFSAQQFSDYHSELNMSSLELGDSALYFCATRGAPRETQYFGPGTRLLVL.

The rearrangement links TRBV6-5 to TRBJ2-7, with D possibly being TRBD2 (7 bases). The CDR3 is made up of 14 amino acids. Trimming removed 8 bases at V and 3 bases at J, with 17 bases between. CDR1 MNHEY and CDR2 SVGAGI come from the germline V gene. This chain's CDR3 is CASGSGGTLYEQYF. The CDR3 bases are TGTGCCAGCGGCTCCGGGGGGACACTCTACGAGCAGTACTTC.

In its sample, this clone was seen a few times. The chain employs TRBV29-1 and TRBJ2-7, with TRBD2 identical over 9 bases. CDR3 length equals 13 residues. The junction had 4 bases not matched to a gene; V was cut back by 5 bases and J by 2 bases. Germline V lookup: CDR1 SQVTM, CDR2 ANQGSEA. This CDR3 is CSVLTSGTYEQYF. CDR3 nucleotide sequence: TGCAGCGTTCTGACTAGCGGTACCTACGAGCAGTACTTC.

For the CDR3, the DNA is TGTGCCAGCACGTCCAGATCGGGGGACACTGAAGCTTTCTTT. Translation: CASTSRSGDTEAFF. The chain uses TRBV27 and TRBJ1-1, with D perhaps TRBD1 (5 bases). From germline, CDR1 is MNHEY and CDR2 SMNVEV (reference sequence). The CDR3 is 14 amino acids. V lost 7 bases, J lost 3 bases, and 15 bases lay in between.

This clone has more than one count but fewer than ten. The rearrangement joins TRBV29-1 to TRBJ2-7; 8 bases are shared with TRBD1. The germline V gene has CDR1 SQVTM and CDR2 ANQGSEA. V was pared by 1 base and J by 6 bases, with 2 bases of the junction left unmatched. The CDR3 is 12 amino acids. The CDR3 DNA follows: TGCAGCGTTGAAGGGACAGGGCTCGAGCAGTACTTC. Protein sequence: CSVEGTGLEQYF.

This chain joins TRBV10-3 and TRBJ1-3; D is unresolved. The CDR3 extends over 15 amino acids. Germline loops: CDR1 ENHRY, CDR2 SYGVKD. V lost 4 bases to trimming and J lost 0 bases, with 10 bases between them. CDR3 loop: CAISVAMSSGNTIYF. The CDR3 nucleotides read TGTGCCATCAGTGTAGCGATGAGCTCTGGAAACACCATATATTTT.

This chain joins TRBV7-9 and TRBJ1-1, with D unclear. CDR1 and CDR2 from the germline V gene are SEHNR and FQNEAQ (reference sequence). The V and J ends lost 2 bases and 4 bases respectively, with 11 bases between them. CDR3 length: 14 amino acids. The CDR3 DNA follows: TGTGCCAGCAGCTTATCTGGCAGGCGCACTGAAGCTTTCTTT. It translates to CASSLSGRRTEAFF. Full variable domain (rest looked up from reference TRBV7-9 and TRBJ1-1): DTGVSQNPRHKITKRGQNVTFRCDPISEHNRLYWYRQTLGQGPEFLTYFQNEAQLEKSRLLSDRFSAERPKGSFSTLEIQRTEQGDSAMYLCASSLSGRRTEAFFGQGTRLTVV.

This rearrangement joins TRBV5-8 to TRBJ1-1, with 10 bases lining up with TRBD1. The V and J ends lost 5 bases and 3 bases, in that order; junction bases with no gene match: 4. The CDR3 has 14 amino acids. Germline V gene sequence: CDR1 SGHTS, CDR2 YDEGEE. CDR3 coding DNA: TGTGCCAGCAGTTGGGGACAGGGGTACACTGAAGCTTTCTTT. Translation: CASSWGQGYTEAFF.

This chain links TRBV24-1 with TRBJ1-6; D not resolved. There are 14 residues in the CDR3. V lost 2 bases, J lost 8 bases, and 9 bases lay in between. Germline V CDR1 and CDR2: KGHDR, SFDVKD. The CDR3 sequence is CATSDSSGYSPLHF. As DNA, the CDR3 is TGTGCCACCAGTGATTCATCGGGTTATTCACCCCTCCACTTT.

This chain uses TRBV7-8 with TRBJ1-6; D perhaps matches TRBD1 (5 bases). The CDR3 spans 16 residues. V was trimmed by 0 bases and J by 10 bases, leaving 16 bases between them. Germline assignment: CDR1 SGHVS and CDR2 FQNEAQ. The CDR3: CASSLARTNRESPLHF. CDR3 nucleotides: TGTGCCAGCAGCTTAGCTCGGACAAACAGAGAATCACCCCTCCACTTT.

The chain carries TRBV5-1 and TRBJ2-5, with D hard to call. Germline CDR1 is SGHRS and CDR2 is YFSETQ. The CDR3 loop spans 13 amino acids. Trimming left V 0 bases short and J 7 bases short, with 10 bases between. The CDR3 loop reads CASSLESRRTQYF. In nucleotides, the CDR3 is TGCGCCAGCAGCTTGGAATCCCGCAGGACCCAGTACTTC.

The chain has TRBV11-2 and TRBJ2-3; the D is unclear. The V end lost 0 bases, the J end lost 6 bases, and 7 bases lay between the germline ends. CDR3 size: 13 residues. CDR1 is SGHAT, CDR2 FQNNGV, per germline. CDR3 sequence: CASSLDLTDTQYF. In nucleotides, the CDR3 is TGTGCCAGCAGCTTAGATCTGACTGATACGCAGTATTTT.

The rearrangement joins TRBV18 to TRBJ2-5; weak D call: TRBD2 (6 bases). The length of the CDR3 is 14 residues. Trimming removed 5 bases at V and 0 bases at J, with 10 bases between. From germline, CDR1 is KGHSH and CDR2 LQKENI. The CDR3 bases are TGTGCCAGCTCAACGGGGAGGAACCAAGAGACCCAGTACTTC. The encoded protein is CASSTGRNQETQYF.

This chain connects TRBV29-1 to TRBJ2-6; tentatively, D is TRBD1 (5 bases). Per the germline V gene, CDR1 is SQVTM and CDR2 is ANQGSEA. The ends were cut back, 4 bases at V and 0 bases at J, with 16 bases in the middle. This CDR3 contains 17 residues. CDR3 nucleotide sequence: TGCAGCGTTGCTCTTCAGGGCTTTCCCTCTGGGGCCAACGTCCTGACTTTC. Its protein product is CSVALQGFPSGANVLTF.

The genes are TRBV5-4 and TRBJ1-1; no clear D gene. Trimming stripped 0 bases from V and 8 bases from J, with 11 bases between. CDR1 is SGHNT, CDR2 YYREEE, per germline (reference sequence). The CDR3 loop spans 13 amino acids. This CDR3 reads CASSLEAVGEAFF. CDR3 sequence (DNA): TGTGCCAGCAGCTTGGAGGCGGTAGGAGAAGCTTTCTTT.

The rearrangement joins TRBV4-3 to TRBJ1-1; TRBD1 matches at 8 bases. Germline V gives CDR1 LGHNA, CDR2 YSLEER. The CDR3 sequence is 15 residues long. J was trimmed by 4 bases and V by 4 bases; bases with no gene match: 8. DNA for the CDR3: TGCGCCAGCAGCCCCGACAGGGGACCGGGCACTGAAGCTTTCTTT. Amino acid sequence: CASSPDRGPGTEAFF.

This clone appeared a few times. V gene TRBV5-1 combines with J gene TRBJ1-2; 7 positions agree with TRBD1. CDR3 size: 14 residues. Losses at the gene ends were 4 bases for V and 5 bases for J; bases not matched to a gene: 8. Germline CDR1 reads SGHRS; CDR2 reads YFSETQ. DNA of the CDR3: TGCGCCAGCAGCCGCGGACAGGCAGCTTATGGCTACACCTTC. Amino acids: CASSRGQAAYGYTF.

This clone was detected only a few times. The V and J genes are TRBV6-5 and TRBJ2-7; TRBD1 aligns across 8 bases. CDR3 length: 13 residues. CDR1 is MNHEY, CDR2 SVGAGI, per germline. The J segment lost 3 bases and the V segment lost 10 bases, leaving 8 bases of the junction unmatched. The CDR3 region has the DNA TGTGCCACCATGGGACAGGTCAGCTACGAGCAGTACTTC. Encoded protein: CATMGQVSYEQYF.

This chain links TRBV11-2 with TRBJ1-2; 8 positions agree with TRBD1. The V and J ends lost 6 bases and 8 bases, in that order; junction bases with no gene match: 17. Per the germline V gene, CDR1 is SGHAT and CDR2 is FQNNGV. The CDR3 has 16 residues. The DNA of the CDR3 is TGTGCCAGCAGAGGAACCCGCAGGGGGCGTATTGCAGGCTACACCTTC. Translated, it gives CASRGTRRGRIAGYTF.